This TCR beta chain was profiled in a study of shared clonotypes between healthy human individuals. Whole-study findings and limits: Researchers sampled blood only, noting tissue repertoires likely differ. Generally, estimated richness proved larger in naive subsets than it did in memory subsets. Among four donors, around 5% of naive CD4 clonotypes were found in common.

The CDR3 is made up of 13 amino acids. V lost 6 bases and J 4 bases, leaving 12 bases between the germline ends. The germline V gene has CDR1 SNHLY and CDR2 FYNNEI. The input for sorted-subset replicate PCRs was 200 ng DNA, tens of thousands of T cell genomes. Only in-frame clones appear in the TCRdb table, and some are missing; sequencing was by immunoSEQ multiplex PCR. The table lists 600,000 or so clones, 85% to 95% of them singletons. On this clone itself: The antigen is not known.

As defined, naive CD8 cells were CD45RO-negative and positively selected for CCR7, with terminally differentiated effector memory CD45RA+ cells excluded. The genes are TRBV2 and TRBJ1-2; D unclear. The TCR was taken from a young woman in good health. Material: naive CD8+ T cells sorted from blood. CDR3 in amino acids: CASSAADGYGYTF. The DNA for the CDR3 is TGTGCCAGCAGCGCCGCGGACGGCTATGGCTACACCTTC.